This T cell receptor (beta chain) stems from a study of regulatory T cells in long-lasting Graves disease. Study at large: Prior antithyroid drug treatment in newly diagnosed Graves' patients lasted under 3 months.

HTBI primers from iRepertoire and Arm-PCR of CDR3 regions yielded the TCR beta libraries. One entry per CDR3 protein results from TCRdb running MiXCR on the multiplex PCR reads. The sample holds approximately 470,000 distinct CDR3 sequences, about 17% seen once. Germline V gives CDR1 LGHNA, CDR2 YNFKEQ. The CDR3 runs to 19 residues. The V gene lost 0 bases and the J gene lost 0 bases, with 17 bases spanning the gap. The sample's time point: newly diagnosed GD, antithyroid drugs for less than 3 months. RNA from PBMCs was the source of the TCR library. These same data were also listed under a study on T cells in Graves' hyperthyroidism and ophthalmopathy.

The source of this sequence is a man in his forties with Graves disease. The V and J genes are TRBV4-2 and TRBJ2-2, with D possibly being TRBD1 (5 bases). The starting material was peripheral blood mononuclear cells (PBMCs), obtained at new diagnosis, from a patient treated with antithyroid drugs. CDR3 coding DNA: TGTGCCAGCAGCCAAGATCTTGGTCGGACAACCGCGAACACCGGGGAGCTGTTTTTT. This gives the protein CASSQDLGRTTANTGELFF.